The rows below give T cell receptor beta chains drawn from one sample of a study of blood T cells in healthy people across ages. TCRdb used MiXCR to reprocess the 5' RACE reads, holding one entry per CDR3 protein. The table has 2 million or so distinct CDR3 sequences, roughly 50% seen once. The sample comprised blood. Every receptor here comes from a woman between 40 and 55 years old in good health. Each CDR3 is given with its conserved first and last residue. D genes are given only for firm matches. Clone size is stated in some rows and not others, as once, few, many or a class when expanded.

D	V	J	size	CDR3	DNA
-	TRBV6-2/TRBV6-3	TRBJ2-7	-	CASSYDGTREQYF	TGTGCCAGCAGTTACGATGGGACGCGGGAGCAGTACTTC
-	TRBV4-1	TRBJ2-5	few	CASSQETGWETQYF	TGCGCCAGCAGCCAAGAGACGGGTTGGGAGACCCAGTACTTC
TRBD2	TRBV4-2	TRBJ2-3	-	CASSQESGGGAFFGDTQYF	TGTGCCAGCAGCCAAGAGTCCGGCGGGGGGGCGTTTTTTGGCGATACGCAGTATTTT
-	TRBV20-1	TRBJ2-3	-	CSAAQGPFTDTQYF	TGCAGTGCTGCCCAAGGACCGTTCACAGATACGCAGTATTTT
TRBD2	TRBV20-1	TRBJ2-2	few	CSARAGGIAGTGELFF	TGCAGTGCTAGGGCGGGGGGTATCGCCGGGACCGGGGAGCTGTTTTTT
TRBD2	TRBV5-4	TRBJ2-3	-	CASSISGGAEDTQYF	TGTGCCAGCAGCATTAGCGGGGGGGCCGAAGATACGCAGTATTTT
TRBD1	TRBV5-5	TRBJ2-5	-	CTSSTGQGLQETQYF	TGTACCAGCAGCACCGGACAGGGTTTGCAAGAGACCCAGTACTTC
-	TRBV29-1	TRBJ2-5	many	CSVEFQETQYF	TGCAGCGTCGAATTCCAAGAGACCCAGTACTTC
-	TRBV6-2/TRBV6-3	TRBJ2-5	-	CASSPRGVSRETQYF	TGTGCCAGCAGTCCACGAGGGGTTAGTCGAGAGACCCAGTACTTC
TRBD2	TRBV7-8	TRBJ2-7	once	CASSLGGLAVISDEQYF	TGTGCCAGCAGCTTAGGAGGACTAGCGGTCATATCCGACGAGCAGTACTTC